This TCR beta chain was captured in a study of control samples from healthy donors and cancer patients (dated by TCRdb to the early 2020s). For this clone: Its binding antigen is unknown. Per-nucleotide qualities are absent, and no much larger clonotype sits a single base away.

Library generation was performed with the immunoSEQ multiplex PCR assay. Sourced from immuneACCESS, this table was stored by TCRdb with only in-frame sequences that have V and J called. A share of the clones is absent; for the studies checked, an unresolved V gene accounts for under half, and the remainder has no known explanation. The table for this sample lists 130,000 or so clones; around 92% of them were counted only once. Around 2.1% of the sample rests with the top ten. As encoded in the germline V gene, CDR1 is MNHEY while CDR2 is SVGAGI. Inclusive of the bounding cysteine and phenylalanine, the CDR3 is 13 residues long. Only the CDR3 portion is preserved as DNA: 39 bases, with reading frame beginning at the first base. A distance of 11 bases separates the germline ends of V and J, which lose 9 bases and 0 bases respectively.

Sequenced input: blood. The receptor chain draws on TRBV6-5 and TRBJ1-1; the D segment cannot be called with confidence. The clonotype was recovered from a woman in her 50s in good health. The nucleotide sequence is given as TGTGCCAGTCAGGACCAACTGAACACTGAAGCTTTCTTT. Translation gives CASQDQLNTEAFF.